The 15 T cell receptor beta chains given below trace back to one sample, sequenced in a study of T cells in women clearing cervical HPV infection (dated by TCRdb to 2017 to 2018). Library creation used the immunoSEQ multiplex PCR assay. Here the immuneACCESS table is served through TCRdb, limited to in-frame sequences with V and J called. Missing clones are a known gap in these copies; in checked studies unresolved V genes cover under half, and the rest lacks a known reason. The sample's table covers tens of thousands of clones. More than 5% of the sample rests with the top ten. The sample taken for sequencing was blood buffy coat. These receptors all stem from a woman between 18 and 70 years old with a cervical HPV16 infection that either progressed to CIN3+ or cleared (not recorded which).

Regarding this clone: The sequence runs out 3 residues before the end of the CDR3; the remainder is reconstructed from the germline J gene. This sequence joins TRBV5-5 and TRBJ2-7; TRBD1 agrees at 9 bases. The V segment lost 0 bases and the J segment 5 bases; nucleotides outside the gene matches: 6. The germline gives CDR1 SGHKS, CDR2 YYEKEE (reference sequence). CDR3 size: 15 residues. Here the CDR3 reads CASSLVGTGIHEQYF. The CDR3 DNA, read in part, is TGTGCCAGCAGCTTGGTCGGGACAGGGATCCACGAG.

To note about this clone: The CDR3 goes on 3 residues after the read ends, and that part is filled in from the germline J gene. J is TRBJ2-1 and V is TRBV14; tentative D call: TRBD1 (5 bases). Between the trimmed V and J ends, which lost 1 base and 8 bases, there was a span of 9 bases. Germline-derived CDR1 and CDR2 are SGHDN and FVKESK. This CDR3 has 13 residues. The CDR3 here is CASSQGIRDEQFF. CDR3 DNA (partial): TGTGCCAGCAGCCAAGGAATCAGGGATGAG.

Concerning this clone: The DNA ends 3 residues before the CDR3 does, and the rest of the CDR3 is filled in from the germline J gene. The genes are TRBV6-4 and TRBJ2-6, with D tentatively TRBD1 (6 bases). Germline V gene lookup returns CDR1 MRHNA and CDR2 SNTAGT. Between the trimmed V and J ends, which lost 6 bases and 1 base, there was a span of 10 bases. The CDR3 has 15 residues. CDR3 bases read: TGTGCCAGCAGACCCACAGGGTCTGGGGCCAACGTC. Translation gives CASRPTGSGANV. Given in full, the CDR3 is CASRPTGSGANVLTF.

In regard to this clone: The CDR3 end lies 3 residues beyond the end of the read and is filled in from the germline J gene. The chain is built from TRBV20-1 and TRBJ2-5; D call uncertain. V gave up 2 bases and J gave up 5 bases, with 6 bases separating them. The CDR3 covers 11 residues. Germline-derived CDR1 and CDR2 are DFQATT and SNEGSKA (reference sequence). CDR3 residues: CSARIGETQYF. The CDR3 bases that were read are TGCAGTGCTAGAATAGGGGAGACC.

As for this clone: With the read ending 3 residues before the CDR3 end, the germline J gene is used to fill in that end. The V and J genes are TRBV5-1 and TRBJ2-1; tentatively, D is TRBD2 (6 bases). The CDR3 has 15 amino acids. Germline V CDR1 and CDR2: SGHRS, YFSETQ. The germline V and J ends were trimmed by 1 base and 7 bases, with 15 bases remaining between them. CDR3 DNA, as far as it was read: TGCGCCAGCAGCTTGAACGCGGGGAGCTGGAATGAG. Amino acid sequence: CASSLNAGSWNE. The entire CDR3 is CASSLNAGSWNEQFF.

To note about this clone: Read data end 3 residues before the CDR3 end; the end is taken from the germline J gene. The V and J genes are TRBV19 and TRBJ2-3; perhaps TRBD1 as D (6 bases). In germline, CDR1 is LNHDA, CDR2 SQIVND (reference sequence). The CDR3 loop spans 13 amino acids. V lost 4 bases to trimming and J lost 2 bases, with 7 bases between them. Here the CDR3 reads CASSTGHTDTQYF. The sequenced part of the CDR3 DNA is TGTGCCAGTAGTACGGGACACACAGATACG.

About this clone: The read ends 3 residues before the CDR3 terminus; that terminus is restored from the germline J gene. This chain uses TRBV20-1 with TRBJ1-2; possible D gene TRBD1, 5 bases. Germline CDR1 is DFQATT and CDR2 is SNEGSKA (reference sequence). The CDR3 is made up of 20 amino acids. CDR3 DNA, as far as it was read: TGCAGTCAAGTTGACACGGGACTAGCGGGAAGCACGTCTTCCTACAATGAC. This codes for CSQVDTGLAGSTSSYND. The full CDR3 sequence reads CSQVDTGLAGSTSSYNDYTF.

CDR3 residues: CASSFKGQGDNEQFF. The sequenced CDR3 bases are TGCGCCAGCAGCTTCAAGGGACAGGGGGACAATGAG. This chain links TRBV5-1 with TRBJ2-1; TRBD1 agrees at 11 bases. The read finishes 3 residues shy of the CDR3 end, and the germline J gene is used to complete it. The CDR3 is 15 residues long. The J segment lost 5 bases and the V segment lost 2 bases, leaving 3 bases of the junction unmatched. The germline V gene has CDR1 SGHRS and CDR2 YFSETQ.

Points on this clone: The read halts 3 residues ahead of the CDR3 end, with the missing end drawn from the germline J gene. V usage is TRBV28 and J usage is TRBJ1-3; TRBD1 aligns across 7 bases. The junction had 13 bases not matched to a gene; V was cut back by 2 bases and J by 0 bases. This CDR3 is built from 19 residues. Germline CDR1 is MDHEN and CDR2 is SYDVKM. CDR3 bases read: TGTGCCAGCAGTTTAGTACAGGGGAAGAATCCGAGCTCTGGAAACACC. Its protein is CASSLVQGKNPSSGNT. The complete CDR3 sequence is CASSLVQGKNPSSGNTIYF. Full variable domain (rest looked up from reference TRBV28 and TRBJ1-3): DVKVTQSSRYLVKRTGEKVFLECVQDMDHENMFWYRQDPGLGLRLIYFSYDVKMKEKGDIPEGYSVSREKKERFSLILESASTNQTSMYLCASSLVQGKNPSSGNTIYFGEGSWLTVV.

A remark on this clone: With the read ending 3 residues before the CDR3 end, the germline J gene is used to fill in that end. The chain links TRBV7-3 to TRBJ1-2; D is unresolved. This CDR3 is 14 amino acids long. The V gene's germline CDR1 is SGHTA and CDR2 FQGTGA. CDR3 amino acids: CASSLAGGPGDYTF. The CDR3 DNA, read in part, is TGTGCCAGCAGCTTAGCGGGAGGGCCGGGTGAC.

Worth noting for this clone: The sequence runs out 3 residues before the end of the CDR3; the remainder is reconstructed from the germline J gene. The V gene is TRBV7-2, the J gene TRBJ2-2; perhaps TRBD1 as D (6 bases). The CDR3 extends over 13 amino acids. Trimming pared 3 bases from V and 8 bases from J, leaving 10 bases between. CDR1 and CDR2 from the germline V gene are SGHTA and FQGNSA. The sequenced part of the CDR3 DNA is TGTGCCAGCAGCTTGGGGGCTCTGGGGGAG. It translates to CASSLGALGE. The complete CDR3 reads CASSLGALGELFF.

As concerns this clone: The CDR3 end is not reached by the read, which stops 3 residues before it; the germline J gene fills it in. This chain joins TRBV19 and TRBJ1-5; a possible D gene is TRBD1 (6 bases). This CDR3 is built from 14 residues. Between the trimmed V and J ends, which lost 5 bases and 4 bases, there was a span of 12 bases. CDR1 is LNHDA and CDR2 is SQIVND in the germline V gene (reference sequence). CDR3 residues: CASSAHRENQPQHF. Incomplete CDR3 DNA: TGTGCCAGTAGTGCACACAGGGAGAATCAGCCC.

Points on this clone: The CDR3 extends 3 residues past the end of the read, so its final part is completed from the germline J gene. The chain uses TRBV7-3 and TRBJ1-1; unclear D gene. Between the trimmed V and J ends, which lost 5 bases and 4 bases, there was a span of 11 bases. Germline CDR1 and CDR2: SGHTA and FQGTGA. This CDR3 has 13 residues. CDR3 in amino acids: CASSPQVGTEAFF. The DNA read from the CDR3 is TGTGCCAGCAGCCCCCAGGTTGGCACTGAA.

With regard to this clone: The read ends 3 residues shy of where the CDR3 ends; the end is completed using the germline J gene. The chain carries TRBV10-3 and TRBJ2-5; 8 bases align to TRBD1. With V trimmed by 4 bases and J by 3 bases, 1 base remained unmatched. Germline-derived CDR1 and CDR2 are ENHRY and SYGVKD. The CDR3 covers 13 residues. Partial CDR3 DNA: TGTGCCATCAGTGCACAGGGGGAAGAGACC. It codes for CAISAQGEET. The CDR3 as a whole reads CAISAQGEETQYF.

With regard to this clone: The read stops 3 residues short of the end of the CDR3; the missing end is completed from the germline J gene. The chain couples TRBV20-1 to TRBJ2-1, with D tentatively TRBD2 (6 bases). The ends were cut back, 5 bases at V and 6 bases at J, with 11 bases in the middle. The CDR3 has 12 residues. Germline assignment: CDR1 DFQATT and CDR2 SNEGSKA (reference sequence). Incomplete CDR3 DNA: TGCAGTGCTTCGGAGGGGCTCAATGAG. Its protein is CSASEGLNE. The CDR3 in its entirety is CSASEGLNEQFF.